This T cell receptor (beta chain) was recovered during a study of metastatic and nonmetastatic thyroid tumors. Study-level background: Repertoire comparisons spanned blood and tumor or nodule tissue from malignant and benign thyroid patients.

Among the patients, none had received any treatment before thyroid surgery. This CDR3 has 17 residues. Losses at the gene ends were 5 bases for V and 0 bases for J; bases not matched to a gene: 12. Germline V lookup: CDR1 MNHEY, CDR2 SMNVEV (reference sequence). Through MiXCR, TCRdb re-clonotyped the PCR reads. The sample holds roughly 40,000 clones, approximately 19% seen once. The sequenced sample consisted of tumor tissue. The clonotype comes from a female donor with papillary thyroid cancer or a benign thyroid nodule (not recorded which). Some clones in this sample may be carry-over from other donors' samples. The chain combines TRBV27 with TRBJ2-7; 8 nucleotides agree with TRBD1. DNA for the CDR3: TGTGCCAGCAGTCCCTGGGCGGTACAGGGGGTCTCCTACGAGCAGTACTTC. As protein: CASSPWAVQGVSYEQYF.